Sequencing of this TCR beta chain was carried out in a study of blood T cells in healthy people across ages. The study's findings and limits: Higher diversity, along with more naive CD4+ cells, distinguished long-lived donors from aged donors. In older individuals, TCR beta diversity per million T cells was lower, falling roughly linearly with age.

Isolating PBMCs gave at least 7 million of these cells per sample. Comments on this clonotype: Its cognate antigen is unknown.

Next came a second PCR, run for about 6 to 12 cycles, which used a sample-barcoded 5' primer along with a J-beta primer mix. TCRdb ran MiXCR on the 5' RACE reads and lists one entry per CDR3 protein. The data contain roughly 700,000 distinct CDR3 sequences, over 45% of them singletons. The junction had 11 bases not matched to a gene; V was cut back by 3 bases and J by 11 bases. The CDR3 is made up of 15 amino acids. In germline, CDR1 is MGHDK, CDR2 SYGVNS. The TCR comes from a woman aged 60 to 75 in good health. The chain is built from TRBV25-1 and TRBJ2-5; 11 nucleotides align to TRBD2. Source material: blood. Written as DNA, the CDR3 is TGTGCCAGCAGTGACGGGACTAGCGGCAACAATGAGCAGTACTTC. Its protein is CASSDGTSGNNEQYF. Drawing the rest from reference TRBV25-1 and TRBJ2-5, the complete variable domain is EADIYQTPRYLVIGTGKKITLECSQTMGHDKMYWYQQDPGMELHLIHYSYGVNSTEKGDLSSESTVSRIRTEHFPLTLESARPSHTSQYLCASSDGTSGNNEQYFGPGTRLLVL.